This TCR beta chain comes out of a study of shared clonotypes between healthy human individuals. On the study more broadly: Every donor yielded three CD4 naive, three CD4 memory, two CD8 naive and one CD8 memory plate.

Healthy adults negative for HIV, lacking recent acute infections or vaccinations, served as donors. Assay execution proceeded at the deep level. Generated by immunoSEQ multiplex PCR, the TCRdb table keeps only in-frame clones and is missing some. The sample carries roughly 76,000 clones, over 55% recorded once. CDR3 length: 16 residues. Trimming removed 4 bases from V and 5 bases from J; junction bases left unmatched: 10. In germline, CDR1 is SGHRS, CDR2 YFSETQ. Study observations and caveats: Among several donors, about 4.6% of naive CD4 clonotypes were found in common.

This clone was picked up a small number of times. The target antigen is unknown. V and J are TRBV5-1 and TRBJ2-5; 11 bases align to TRBD2. The sequencing input was memory CD8+ T cells sorted from blood. Subset meaning: CD45RO+ cells pooled with CCR7-negative TemRA cells. The receptor's source is a man between 25 and 39 years old in good health. The CDR3 nucleotides are TGCGCCAGCAGCAAGGGTGTTAGCGGGAGGGGCGAGACCCAGTACTTC. Its protein is CASSKGVSGRGETQYF.